Here is one T cell receptor (beta chain) with its context. The data are from a study of blood T cell repertoires in COVID-19. Study-level information: The United States, Italy and Spain were the sources of the acute and convalescent COVID-19 samples. T cells, B-cell-depleted T cells, or PBMCs provided the cDNA or gDNA that served as material.

Per the study methods: Using reference gene primer amplification, nucleated cell counts were estimated. The protocol was immunoSEQ multiplex PCR, while the TCRdb copy is restricted to in-frame clones and leaves out a portion. V and J calls and clone size are those listed in that table; D and trimming were worked out from the DNA. Altogether 55,000 to 65,000 clones are present, about 89% being singletons, with the ten largest covering about 7%. This CDR3 has 16 amino acids. Unmatched junction bases numbered 9, after V lost 5 bases and J lost 3 bases. Looked up from germline, CDR1 is MNHNY and CDR2 is SVGAGI (reference sequence).

This chain links TRBV6-6 with TRBJ2-7; 11 positions agree with TRBD2. The TCR was taken from a man in his 60s with active or convalescent COVID-19. Sequenced sample: peripheral blood. The CDR3 DNA reads TGTGCCAGCAGTACACTCTCGACTAGCGGGGTCTACGAGCAGTACTTC. Translation gives CASSTLSTSGVYEQYF.